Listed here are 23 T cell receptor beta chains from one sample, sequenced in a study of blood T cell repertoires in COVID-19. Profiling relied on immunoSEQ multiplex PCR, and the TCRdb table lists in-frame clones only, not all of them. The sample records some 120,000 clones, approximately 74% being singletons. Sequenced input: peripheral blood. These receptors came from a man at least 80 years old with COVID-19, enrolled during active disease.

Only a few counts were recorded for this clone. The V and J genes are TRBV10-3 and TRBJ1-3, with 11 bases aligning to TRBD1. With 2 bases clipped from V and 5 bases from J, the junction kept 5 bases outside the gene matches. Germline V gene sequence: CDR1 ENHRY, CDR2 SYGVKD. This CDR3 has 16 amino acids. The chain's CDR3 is CAISERGTGGRNTIYF. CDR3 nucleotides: TGTGCCATCAGTGAGAGGGGGACAGGGGGAAGAAACACCATATATTTT.

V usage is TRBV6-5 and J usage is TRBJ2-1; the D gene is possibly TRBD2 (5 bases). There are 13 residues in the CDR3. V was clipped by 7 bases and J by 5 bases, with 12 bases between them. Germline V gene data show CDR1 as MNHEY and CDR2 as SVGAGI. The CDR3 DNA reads TGTGCCAGCACCAACGTCGGGGACAATGAGCAGTTCTTC. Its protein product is CASTNVGDNEQFF.

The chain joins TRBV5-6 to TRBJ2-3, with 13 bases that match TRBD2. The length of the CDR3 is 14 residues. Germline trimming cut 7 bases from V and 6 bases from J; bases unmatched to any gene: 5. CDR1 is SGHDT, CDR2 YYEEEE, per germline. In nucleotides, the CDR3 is TGTGCCAGCCGGGGACTAGCGGGAATTGATACGCAGTATTTT. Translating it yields CASRGLAGIDTQYF.

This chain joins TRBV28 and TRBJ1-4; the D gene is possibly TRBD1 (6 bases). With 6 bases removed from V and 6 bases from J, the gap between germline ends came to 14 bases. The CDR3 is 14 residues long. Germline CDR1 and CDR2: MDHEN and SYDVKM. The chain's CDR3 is CASRTGTLYEKLFF. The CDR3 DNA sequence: TGTGCCAGCAGAACCGGGACACTTTATGAAAAACTGTTTTTT. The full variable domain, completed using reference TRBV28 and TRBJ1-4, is DVKVTQSSRYLVKRTGEKVFLECVQDMDHENMFWYRQDPGLGLRLIYFSYDVKMKEKGDIPEGYSVSREKKERFSLILESASTNQTSMYLCASRTGTLYEKLFFGSGTQLSVL.

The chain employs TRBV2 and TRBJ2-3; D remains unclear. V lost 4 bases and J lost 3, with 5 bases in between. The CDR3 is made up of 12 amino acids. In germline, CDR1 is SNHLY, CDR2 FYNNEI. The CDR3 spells CASSVVTDTQYF. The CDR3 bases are TGTGCCAGCAGTGTTGTAACAGATACGCAGTATTTT. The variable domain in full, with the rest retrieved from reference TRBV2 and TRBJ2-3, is EPEVTQTPSHQVTQMGQEVILRCVPISNHLYFYWYRQILGQKVEFLVSFYNNEISEKSEIFDDQFSVERPDGSNFTLKIRSTKLEDSAMYFCASSVVTDTQYFGPGTRLTVL.

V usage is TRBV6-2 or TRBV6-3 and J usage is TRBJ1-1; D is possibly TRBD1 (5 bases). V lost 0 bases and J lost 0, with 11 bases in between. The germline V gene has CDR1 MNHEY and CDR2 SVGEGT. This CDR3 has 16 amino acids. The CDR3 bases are TGTGCCAGCAGTTACTCTACAGGAGATATGAACACTGAAGCTTTCTTT. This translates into CASSYSTGDMNTEAFF.

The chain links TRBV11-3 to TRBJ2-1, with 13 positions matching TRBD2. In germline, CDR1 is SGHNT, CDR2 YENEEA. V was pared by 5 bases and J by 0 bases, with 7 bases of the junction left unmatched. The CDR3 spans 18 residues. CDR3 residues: CASSLGLAGASSYNEQFF. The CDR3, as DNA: TGTGCCAGCAGCCTCGGACTAGCGGGAGCGTCCTCCTACAATGAGCAGTTCTTC.

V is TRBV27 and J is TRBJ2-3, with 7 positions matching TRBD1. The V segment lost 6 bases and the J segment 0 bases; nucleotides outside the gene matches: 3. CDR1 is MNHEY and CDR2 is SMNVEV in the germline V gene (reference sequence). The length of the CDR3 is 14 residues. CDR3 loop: CASSDRASTDTQYF. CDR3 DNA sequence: TGTGCCAGCAGCGACAGGGCTAGCACAGATACGCAGTATTTT.

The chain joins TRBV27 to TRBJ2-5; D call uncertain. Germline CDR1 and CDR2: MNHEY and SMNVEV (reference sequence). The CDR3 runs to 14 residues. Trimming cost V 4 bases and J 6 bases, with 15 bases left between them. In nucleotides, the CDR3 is TGTGCCAGCAGTTCCCTTGGTGCAGCGAAGACCCAGTACTTC. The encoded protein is CASSSLGAAKTQYF.

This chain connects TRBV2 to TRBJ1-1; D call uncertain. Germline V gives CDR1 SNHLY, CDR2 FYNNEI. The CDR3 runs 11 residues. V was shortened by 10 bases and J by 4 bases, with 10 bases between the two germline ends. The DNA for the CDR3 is TGTGCCAACGTAGTGGTCACTGAAGCTTTCTTT. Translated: CANVVVTEAFF.

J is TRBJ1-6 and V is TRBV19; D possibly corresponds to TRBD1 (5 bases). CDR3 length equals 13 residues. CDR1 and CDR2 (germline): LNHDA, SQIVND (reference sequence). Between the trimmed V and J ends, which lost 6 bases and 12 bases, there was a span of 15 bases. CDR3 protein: CASSDSPPQPLHF. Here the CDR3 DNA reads TGTGCCAGTAGCGACAGCCCCCCTCAACCCCTCCACTTT.

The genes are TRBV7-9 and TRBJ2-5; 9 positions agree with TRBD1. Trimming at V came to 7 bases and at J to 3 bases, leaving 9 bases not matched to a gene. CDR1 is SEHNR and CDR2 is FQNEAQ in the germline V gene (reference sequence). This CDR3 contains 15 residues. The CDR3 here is CASTDVGTGKETQYF. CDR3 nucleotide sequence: TGTGCCAGCACTGATGTCGGGACAGGGAAAGAGACCCAGTACTTC. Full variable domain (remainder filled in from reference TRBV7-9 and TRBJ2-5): DTGVSQNPRHKITKRGQNVTFRCDPISEHNRLYWYRQTLGQGPEFLTYFQNEAQLEKSRLLSDRFSAERPKGSFSTLEIQRTEQGDSAMYLCASTDVGTGKETQYFGPGTRLLVL.

CDR3 sequence (DNA): TGCAGCGTTGCCAGAGATCAGGGGAACTATGGCTACACCTTC. It yields the protein CSVARDQGNYGYTF. V is TRBV29-1 and J is TRBJ1-2; TRBD1 is a possible D gene (6 bases). Germline V lookup: CDR1 SQVTM, CDR2 ANQGSEA. Trimming removed 4 bases at V and 2 bases at J, with 14 bases between. The CDR3 consists of 14 residues.

CDR3 residues: CASSSTLNTEAFF. CDR3 in DNA: TGTGCCAGCAGCTCTACTCTGAACACTGAAGCTTTCTTT. V is TRBV28 and J is TRBJ1-1; D unresolved. This CDR3 is 13 amino acids long. V lost 6 bases, J lost 0 bases, and 8 bases lay in between. Germline CDR1 and CDR2: MDHEN and SYDVKM.

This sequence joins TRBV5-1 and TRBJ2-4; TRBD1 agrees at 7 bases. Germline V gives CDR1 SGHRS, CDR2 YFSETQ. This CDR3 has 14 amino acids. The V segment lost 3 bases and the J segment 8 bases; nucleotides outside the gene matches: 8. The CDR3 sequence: CASSSGTDGDIQYF. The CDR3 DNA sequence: TGCGCCAGCAGCTCAGGGACAGACGGGGACATTCAGTACTTC.

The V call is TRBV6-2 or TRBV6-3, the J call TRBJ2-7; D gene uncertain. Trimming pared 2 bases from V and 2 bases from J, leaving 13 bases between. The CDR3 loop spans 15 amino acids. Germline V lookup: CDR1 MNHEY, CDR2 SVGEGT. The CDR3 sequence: CASSYPHRFAYEQYF. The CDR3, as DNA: TGTGCCAGCAGTTACCCCCACAGATTTGCCTACGAGCAGTACTTC.

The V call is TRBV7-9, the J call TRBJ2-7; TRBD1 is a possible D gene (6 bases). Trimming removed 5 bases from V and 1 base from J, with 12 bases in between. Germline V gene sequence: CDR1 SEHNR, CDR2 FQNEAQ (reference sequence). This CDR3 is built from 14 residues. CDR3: CASSAQGPSYEQYF. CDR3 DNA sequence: TGTGCCAGCAGCGCACAGGGACCATCCTACGAGCAGTACTTC.

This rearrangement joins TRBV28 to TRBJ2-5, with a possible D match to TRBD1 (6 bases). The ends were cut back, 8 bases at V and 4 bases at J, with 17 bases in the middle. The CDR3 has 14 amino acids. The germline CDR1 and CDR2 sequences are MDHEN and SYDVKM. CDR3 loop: CASYGTGRGETQYF. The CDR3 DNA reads TGTGCCAGCTACGGGACCGGCAGGGGAGAGACCCAGTACTTC.

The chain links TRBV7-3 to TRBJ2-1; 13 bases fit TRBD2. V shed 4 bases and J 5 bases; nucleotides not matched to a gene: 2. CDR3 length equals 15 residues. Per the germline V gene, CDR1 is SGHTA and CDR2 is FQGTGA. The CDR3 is CASSSGLAGNNEQFF. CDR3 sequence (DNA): TGTGCCAGCAGCTCGGGACTAGCGGGAAACAATGAGCAGTTCTTC.

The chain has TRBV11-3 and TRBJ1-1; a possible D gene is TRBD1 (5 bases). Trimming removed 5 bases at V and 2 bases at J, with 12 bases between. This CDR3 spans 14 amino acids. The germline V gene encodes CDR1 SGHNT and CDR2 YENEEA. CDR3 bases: TGTGCCAGCAGCAAGACAGAAGCCAACACTGAAGCTTTCTTT. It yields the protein CASSKTEANTEAFF.

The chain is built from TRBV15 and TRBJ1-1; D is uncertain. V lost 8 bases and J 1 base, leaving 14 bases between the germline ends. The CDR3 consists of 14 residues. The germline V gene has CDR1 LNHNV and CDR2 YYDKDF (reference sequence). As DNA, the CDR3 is TGTGCCACCTCGTTCGAGGTGACGAACACTGAAGCTTTCTTT. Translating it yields CATSFEVTNTEAFF.

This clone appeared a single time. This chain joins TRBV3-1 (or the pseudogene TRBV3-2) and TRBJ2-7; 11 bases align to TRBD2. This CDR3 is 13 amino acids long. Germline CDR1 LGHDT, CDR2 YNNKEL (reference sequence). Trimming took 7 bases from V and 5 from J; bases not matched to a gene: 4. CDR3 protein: CASKTSGSDEQYF. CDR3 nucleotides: TGTGCCAGCAAAACTAGCGGGAGCGACGAGCAGTACTTC.

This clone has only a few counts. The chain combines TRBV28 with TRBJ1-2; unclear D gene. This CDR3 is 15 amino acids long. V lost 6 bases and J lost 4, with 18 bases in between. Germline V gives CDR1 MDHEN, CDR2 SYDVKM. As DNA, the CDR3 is TGTGCCAGCAGAAACTTGAGACACCATTCCTATGGCTACACCTTC. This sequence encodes CASRNLRHHSYGYTF.